In this sample, the clone carrying this T cell receptor (beta chain) turned up a few times. The sample comes from a study of cytomegalovirus exposure and HLA in healthy donors. The PCR contained 60 Vbeta and 13 Jbeta primers. Libraries were prepared by immunoSEQ multiplex PCR; TCRdb keeps only in-frame clonotypes and omits some of them. The table includes roughly 120,000 clones, around 80% detected once. This CDR3 is 15 amino acids long. Trimming removed 4 bases from V and 6 bases from J; junction bases left unmatched: 8. Germline CDR1 reads LNHDA; CDR2 reads SQIVND (reference sequence). The sample taken for sequencing was PBMCs. The chain employs TRBV19 and TRBJ2-1; 8 positions agree with TRBD2. The sequence was collected from a man aged 50-60 years in good health and CMV-seronegative. CDR3 residues: CASSNPRLAGNEQFF. The CDR3 DNA reads as TGTGCCAGTAGTAATCCCAGGCTAGCGGGCAATGAGCAGTTCTTC.